This T cell receptor (beta chain) is drawn from a study of blood T cell repertoires in COVID-19 (dated by TCRdb to about 2020). About the study as a whole: The collaborator samples originated in the United States, Italy and Spain and spanned the acute and convalescent phases of COVID-19. The repertoires were made available in a free public database intended to serve as a resource for research on the immune response to SARS-CoV-2. The prospective study material was composed of cDNA or gDNA derived from T cells, B-cell-depleted T cells, or PBMCs. Sample metadata almost always included a de-identified subject ID, COVID-19 status, age in years and sex. HLA class I and class II types, where available, came from metadata supplied by the sample provider rather than from assay-based typing. Deeply sampled blood TCRbeta repertoires from subjects exposed to, actively infected with, or recovered from COVID-19 were included in the dataset. Samples came from the ongoing ImmuneRACE study (first 160 participants) plus 1,254 subjects from 6 global collaborators. General conclusions and limits of the study: Clinical and demographic metadata were provided uncurated, with the amount varying by source and participant.

The immunoSEQ Assay, a bias-controlled multiplex PCR, was used to amplify TCRbeta CDR3 regions from genomic DNA. For the original study's pipeline: The number of nucleated cells in each sample was estimated by amplification of reference gene primers within the assay. To quantify the absolute abundance of each unique TCRbeta CDR3 rearrangement, sequence reads were collapsed and filtered. For each sample, productive Simpson clonality was calculated by taking the square root of Simpson's diversity index across productive rearrangements. TCRdb holds this immuneACCESS table with in-frame rearrangements only. Some clones are missing; in checked studies, unresolved V genes explain under half, and the rest has no known cause. Clone size and V and J calls were adopted from that table, with D and trimming inferred from the DNA. The sample table records roughly 300,000 clones; around 85% of these occur just once. The ten largest clones represent approximately 12% of the sample.

The germline V gene sets CDR1 to KGHSH and CDR2 to LQKENI. The CDR3, from cysteine to phenylalanine, totals 15 residues. The read is trimmed to its CDR3 DNA, 45 bases read in frame from base 1. V was cut back by 3 bases and J by 3 bases, leaving a gap of 15 bases between them. One collaborating source in Seattle enrolled patients while the patients were actively infected and followed the patients over time throughout the course of disease. Collaborating institutions collected whole blood in K2EDTA tubes following their own protocols. For TCRbeta analysis, collaborators shipped samples in one of three forms: frozen whole blood, isolated PBMCs, or DNA extracted from either of those sample types. Details on this clone: Its specific antigen is unknown. Per-nucleotide qualities are absent, and no much larger clonotype sits a single base away.

Sequenced: peripheral blood. The TCR originated in a woman between 25 and 40 years old with COVID-19, enrolled during active disease. Here the chain combines TRBV18 and TRBJ2-7; a tentative D match to TRBD2 spans 5 bases. The CDR3 protein sequence reads: CASSPPEGTVYEQYF. The DNA sequence follows: TGTGCCAGCTCACCCCCCGAGGGAACCGTCTACGAGCAGTACTTC. Extended through the reference TRBV18 and TRBJ2-7 proteins, this CDR3 yields the full variable domain: NAGVMQNPRHLVRRRGQEARLRCSPMKGHSHVYWYRQLPEEGLKFMVYLQKENIIDESGMPKERFSAEFPKEGPSILRIQQVVRGDSAAYFCASSPPEGTVYEQYFGPGTRLTVT.